A selection of T cell receptor beta chains follows, all from one sample in a study of blood T cell repertoires in COVID-19. Sequencing was performed with immunoSEQ multiplex PCR; in TCRdb, only in-frame clones are kept and a portion is missing. The sample holds fewer than 200,000 clones, roughly 87% seen once. Sequenced material: peripheral blood. These receptors were obtained from a woman in her 70s with COVID-19, enrolled during active disease. Both conserved end residues are part of each CDR3. D genes are given only for firm matches. Where a row states a size, it is once, few, many or the class of an expanded clone; other rows omit it.

D gene,J gene,clone size,V gene,CDR3 protein,CDR3 DNA
.,TRBJ2-7,.,TRBV6-1,CASSEWWRGDYEQYF,TGTGCCAGCAGTGAATGGTGGAGGGGAGACTACGAGCAGTACTTC
.,TRBJ1-2,.,TRBV18,CASSPSHNYGYTF,TGTGCCAGCTCACCTTCACATAACTATGGCTACACCTTC
.,TRBJ2-2,.,TRBV6-2/TRBV6-3,CASSLLPGRELIGELFF,TGTGCCAGCAGTCTCCTCCCGGGCCGGGAGCTGATCGGGGAGCTGTTTTTT
TRBD1,TRBJ1-5,.,TRBV7-9,CASSPTGDQPQHF,TGTGCCAGCAGCCCGACAGGGGATCAGCCCCAGCATTTT
.,TRBJ1-5,.,TRBV7-2,CASSLAGGRWGQPQHF,TGTGCCAGCAGCTTAGCCGGGGGGCGCTGGGGTCAGCCCCAGCATTTT
.,TRBJ1-2,.,TRBV18,CASSSVGGTNYGYTF,TGTGCCAGCTCATCAGTCGGGGGAACGAACTATGGCTACACCTTC
.,TRBJ2-1,few,TRBV9,CAIPGGPDYPSYNEQFF,TGTGCCATCCCTGGGGGACCGGACTACCCCTCCTACAATGAGCAGTTCTTC
TRBD2,TRBJ2-3,.,TRBV2,CASSQAGGRGTDTQYF,TGTGCCAGCAGCCAAGCGGGGGGAAGGGGCACAGATACGCAGTATTTT
.,TRBJ2-3,.,TRBV11-2,CASSPQDTQYF,TGTGCCAGCAGCCCCCAAGATACGCAGTATTTT
.,TRBJ1-2,.,TRBV25-1,CASSAASRGLGYTF,TGTGCCAGCAGTGCCGCGAGTAGGGGTCTTGGCTACACCTTC
TRBD2,TRBJ2-2,.,TRBV28,CASSFPGLSGGTGELFF,TGTGCCAGCAGTTTCCCAGGACTCTCGGGGGGCACCGGGGAGCTGTTTTTT
.,TRBJ2-7,.,TRBV2,CASTDRDEQYF,TGTGCCAGCACGGATCGGGACGAGCAGTACTTC
.,TRBJ1-6,.,TRBV19,CASSIWQGSSPLHF,TGTGCCAGTAGTATTTGGCAGGGAAGTTCACCCCTCCACTTT
TRBD1,TRBJ1-2,.,TRBV19,CASSRDRGSYGYTF,TGTGCCAGTAGTAGGGACAGGGGTAGCTATGGCTACACCTTC
.,TRBJ1-1,.,TRBV2,CASSPSGQAGTEAFF,TGTGCCAGCAGTCCCAGTGGTCAGGCGGGGACTGAAGCTTTCTTT
TRBD2,TRBJ2-3,.,TRBV28,CASRHPGLAGGGTDTQYF,TGTGCCAGCAGGCATCCGGGACTAGCGGGAGGGGGCACAGATACGCAGTATTTT
TRBD1,TRBJ2-3,.,TRBV7-9,CASSFPGQGYGVADTQYF,TGTGCCAGCAGCTTTCCGGGACAGGGTTATGGGGTAGCAGATACGCAGTATTTT
.,TRBJ1-5,few,TRBV28,CASSYVEGEWDQPQHF,TGTGCCAGCAGTTACGTTGAGGGGGAATGGGATCAGCCCCAGCATTTT
.,TRBJ1-1,.,TRBV19,CASRGLPTVTNTEAFF,TGTGCCAGTAGGGGCCTACCCACAGTAACAAACACTGAAGCTTTCTTT
TRBD1,TRBJ2-1,.,TRBV6-5,CASRQGGYNEQFF,TGTGCCAGTAGACAGGGGGGGTACAATGAGCAGTTCTTC